Listed below are T cell receptor beta chains from one sample, sequenced in a study of blood T cell repertoires in COVID-19. Clones were sequenced by immunoSEQ multiplex PCR, and TCRdb holds only the in-frame ones, with some missing. Of 150,000 to 200,000 clones listed, 74% are singletons. The sequenced sample consisted of peripheral blood. These TCRs come from a woman older than 75 with acute or convalescent COVID-19. CDR3s include the opening cysteine and the closing phenylalanine or tryptophan. A D gene is named only where the DNA matches it firmly. Clone size is stated in some rows and not others, as once, few, many or a class when expanded.

clone size: .
J gene: TRBJ2-7
D gene: .
V gene: TRBV3-1/TRBV3-2
CDR3 DNA: TGTGCCAGCAGCCAAGATAAGCGTCGGAGCGAGCAGTACTTC
CDR3 protein: CASSQDKRRSEQYF

clone size: once
J gene: TRBJ2-1
D gene: .
V gene: TRBV5-1
CDR3 DNA: TGCGCCAGCAGCTTAGCGACCAGCTCCTACAATGAGCAGTTCTTC
CDR3 protein: CASSLATSSYNEQFF

clone size: .
J gene: TRBJ2-1
D gene: TRBD2
V gene: TRBV7-9
CDR3 DNA: TGTGCCAGCAGCTTAGGGGGCCTCACGGGAGGTTCCTACAATGAGCAGTTCTTC
CDR3 protein: CASSLGGLTGGSYNEQFF

clone size: .
J gene: TRBJ1-5
D gene: .
V gene: TRBV28
CDR3 DNA: TGTGCCAGCAGTTTAAGGACTTATAGCAATCAGCCCCAGCATTTT
CDR3 protein: CASSLRTYSNQPQHF

clone size: .
J gene: TRBJ2-7
D gene: TRBD1
V gene: TRBV30
CDR3 DNA: TGTGCCTGGATGGTACAGGGGGTAAGGGAGCAGTACTTC
CDR3 protein: CAWMVQGVREQYF

clone size: .
J gene: TRBJ2-5
D gene: .
V gene: TRBV19
CDR3 DNA: TGTGCCAGTAGTCTCCGGCTAGCGCAAGGTTTGGAGACCCAGTACTTC
CDR3 protein: CASSLRLAQGLETQYF

clone size: .
J gene: TRBJ2-5
D gene: TRBD1
V gene: TRBV7-9
CDR3 DNA: TGTGCCAGCAGCCGGACAGGGGGCCAAGAGACCCAGTACTTC
CDR3 protein: CASSRTGGQETQYF

clone size: few
J gene: TRBJ2-2
D gene: .
V gene: TRBV3-1/TRBV3-2
CDR3 DNA: TGTGCCAGCAGCCGACTAGGCCCAGGTGAGGCCGGGGAGCTGTTTTTT
CDR3 protein: CASSRLGPGEAGELFF

clone size: .
J gene: TRBJ2-1
D gene: TRBD2
V gene: TRBV5-1
CDR3 DNA: TGCGCCAGCAGCCCGAGGACTAGCGACAATGAGCAGTTCTTC
CDR3 protein: CASSPRTSDNEQFF

clone size: .
J gene: TRBJ2-7
D gene: TRBD2
V gene: TRBV19
CDR3 DNA: TGTGCCAGTAGTTCCGGGACTAGCGGGAGTTGGCTCGAGCAGTACTTC
CDR3 protein: CASSSGTSGSWLEQYF

clone size: .
J gene: TRBJ1-2
D gene: TRBD1
V gene: TRBV18
CDR3 DNA: TGTGCCAGCTCCCCAGGACAGGGCTCCTCTAACTATGGCTACACCTTC
CDR3 protein: CASSPGQGSSNYGYTF

clone size: .
J gene: TRBJ1-6
D gene: .
V gene: TRBV2
CDR3 DNA: TGTGCCACCTCGACGGGGGAAGGCTATAATTCACCCCTCCACTTT
CDR3 protein: CATSTGEGYNSPLHF

clone size: .
J gene: TRBJ2-1
D gene: .
V gene: TRBV4-1
CDR3 DNA: TGCGCCAGCAGCCAGGAGGGCGGGTTGAGGGAGCAGTTCTTC
CDR3 protein: CASSQEGGLREQFF

clone size: .
J gene: TRBJ2-3
D gene: .
V gene: TRBV28
CDR3 DNA: TGTGCCAGCGGGTTATCTATAGCGGAAACGCAGTATTTT
CDR3 protein: CASGLSIAETQYF

clone size: .
J gene: TRBJ2-7
D gene: .
V gene: TRBV5-1
CDR3 DNA: TGCGCCAGCAGCTTGCAGGTATCAACCTACGAGCAGTACTTC
CDR3 protein: CASSLQVSTYEQYF

clone size: few
J gene: TRBJ1-6
D gene: .
V gene: TRBV6-5
CDR3 DNA: TGTGCCAGCAGTTACCTCCATCAGGGGTCACCCCTCCACTTT
CDR3 protein: CASSYLHQGSPLHF

clone size: few
J gene: TRBJ2-1
D gene: TRBD2
V gene: TRBV10-3
CDR3 DNA: TGTGCCATCGCCGGGACTAGCGGATACAATGAGCAGTTCTTC
CDR3 protein: CAIAGTSGYNEQFF

clone size: once
J gene: TRBJ1-5
D gene: .
V gene: TRBV3-1/TRBV3-2
CDR3 DNA: TGTGCCAGCAGCCAGGGGGGGCCCCAGCATTTT
CDR3 protein: CASSQGGPQHF

clone size: .
J gene: TRBJ1-1
D gene: TRBD1
V gene: TRBV2
CDR3 DNA: TGTGCCAGCAGGGCCACAGGGGACACTGAAGCTTTCTTT
CDR3 protein: CASRATGDTEAFF

clone size: once
J gene: TRBJ2-7
D gene: TRBD2
V gene: TRBV4-2
CDR3 DNA: TGTGCCAGCAGCCACTCCGGGGCGGGGGGCGAGCAGTACTTC
CDR3 protein: CASSHSGAGGEQYF

clone size: .
J gene: TRBJ2-2
D gene: .
V gene: TRBV18
CDR3 DNA: TGTGCCAGCTCACCAGACCTAGGTCACACCGGGGAGCTGTTTTTT
CDR3 protein: CASSPDLGHTGELFF

clone size: .
J gene: TRBJ1-6
D gene: .
V gene: TRBV7-9
CDR3 DNA: TGTGCCAGCAGCGAGATTGAACTTTCACCCCTCCACTTT
CDR3 protein: CASSEIELSPLHF

clone size: .
J gene: TRBJ2-5
D gene: .
V gene: TRBV10-3
CDR3 DNA: TGTGCCATCGCTAGATCACAAGAGACCCAGTACTTC
CDR3 protein: CAIARSQETQYF

clone size: .
J gene: TRBJ2-7
D gene: TRBD2
V gene: TRBV10-3
CDR3 DNA: TGTGCCATCAGTGACGGGACTAGTGGCTACGAGCAGTACTTC
CDR3 protein: CAISDGTSGYEQYF

clone size: few
J gene: TRBJ2-1
D gene: .
V gene: TRBV28
CDR3 DNA: TGTGCCAGCACCTCGGTGCTAGCTATGCATGAGCAGTTCTTC
CDR3 protein: CASTSVLAMHEQFF

clone size: .
J gene: TRBJ2-2
D gene: TRBD2
V gene: TRBV7-8
CDR3 DNA: TGTGCCAGCAGAACTAGCGGAAGGAACGGCGCCGGGGAGCTGTTTTTT
CDR3 protein: CASRTSGRNGAGELFF

clone size: .
J gene: TRBJ2-3
D gene: TRBD1
V gene: TRBV2
CDR3 DNA: TGTGCCAGCAAAGGACAGGGGAACACAGATACGCAGTATTTT
CDR3 protein: CASKGQGNTDTQYF

clone size: .
J gene: TRBJ2-7
D gene: TRBD2
V gene: TRBV6-2/TRBV6-3
CDR3 DNA: TGTGCCAGCAGTTTCGGACTAGTAAGTACCTACGAGCAGTACTTC
CDR3 protein: CASSFGLVSTYEQYF

clone size: .
J gene: TRBJ2-7
D gene: TRBD2
V gene: TRBV7-8
CDR3 DNA: TGTGCCAGCAGCCATAGCGGGACAATAACCTACGAGCAGTACTTC
CDR3 protein: CASSHSGTITYEQYF

clone size: .
J gene: TRBJ1-6
D gene: TRBD1
V gene: TRBV10-3
CDR3 DNA: TGTGCCATCAGCCAGACAGGGGTTGATTCACCCCTCCACTTT
CDR3 protein: CAISQTGVDSPLHF

clone size: few
J gene: TRBJ1-5
D gene: .
V gene: TRBV7-2
CDR3 DNA: TGTGCCAGCAGCTTAGGCAGGGATCAGCCCCAGCATTTT
CDR3 protein: CASSLGRDQPQHF

clone size: few
J gene: TRBJ2-5
D gene: TRBD2
V gene: TRBV19
CDR3 DNA: TGTGCCAGTAGTATAGCTAGCGGGAGGGCGTCGTACCAAGAGACCCAGTACTTC
CDR3 protein: CASSIASGRASYQETQYF

clone size: .
J gene: TRBJ1-6
D gene: .
V gene: TRBV7-8
CDR3 DNA: TGTGCCAGCAGCTTAGATAGAGCGGGGGAAAGAGGATCACCCCTCCACTTT
CDR3 protein: CASSLDRAGERGSPLHF

clone size: .
J gene: TRBJ2-7
D gene: .
V gene: TRBV6-2/TRBV6-3
CDR3 DNA: TGTGCCAGCAGCCTGTCGGACGAGCAGTACTTC
CDR3 protein: CASSLSDEQYF

clone size: .
J gene: TRBJ2-1
D gene: .
V gene: TRBV3-1/TRBV3-2
CDR3 DNA: TGTGCCAGCAGCCAAGACGGCCCCGCTAGAACGGATGAGCAGTTCTTC
CDR3 protein: CASSQDGPARTDEQFF

clone size: .
J gene: TRBJ1-2
D gene: TRBD1
V gene: TRBV2
CDR3 DNA: TGTGCCAGCAGTGGGGACAGGGCCTCAAGTGGCTACACCTTC
CDR3 protein: CASSGDRASSGYTF

clone size: .
J gene: TRBJ2-7
D gene: .
V gene: TRBV7-2
CDR3 DNA: TGTGCCAGCAGCACCTATAGACCGGACGGGAGCTCCTACGAGCAGTACTTC
CDR3 protein: CASSTYRPDGSSYEQYF

clone size: .
J gene: TRBJ2-3
D gene: TRBD2
V gene: TRBV10-3
CDR3 DNA: TGTGCCATCAGTCTAGAAGGCCCTAGCGGTTCGAGCACAGATACGCAGTATTTT
CDR3 protein: CAISLEGPSGSSTDTQYF

clone size: .
J gene: TRBJ2-1
D gene: TRBD2
V gene: TRBV4-1
CDR3 DNA: TGCGCCAGCAGCAGAACCCCCCTAGCGGGAGTTAGGTATGAGCAGTTCTTC
CDR3 protein: CASSRTPLAGVRYEQFF

clone size: .
J gene: TRBJ2-7
D gene: .
V gene: TRBV27
CDR3 DNA: TGTGCCAGCAAAAACGGATACAGGGCACCCTTCCACGAGCAGTACTTC
CDR3 protein: CASKNGYRAPFHEQYF

clone size: .
J gene: TRBJ1-2
D gene: .
V gene: TRBV7-3
CDR3 DNA: TGTGCCAGCAGTCCTGGACAGCTTAACTATGGCTACACCTTC
CDR3 protein: CASSPGQLNYGYTF

clone size: few
J gene: TRBJ2-5
D gene: TRBD2
V gene: TRBV11-2
CDR3 DNA: TGTGCCAGCAGAACCGGACTAGCGGGAGGCTTCATTCAAGAGACCCAGTACTTC
CDR3 protein: CASRTGLAGGFIQETQYF

clone size: .
J gene: TRBJ2-7
D gene: TRBD1
V gene: TRBV6-5
CDR3 DNA: TGTGCCAGCAGTTACTTTCGAGGACAGGTCTCCTACGAGCAGTACTTC
CDR3 protein: CASSYFRGQVSYEQYF

clone size: .
J gene: TRBJ2-7
D gene: .
V gene: TRBV27
CDR3 DNA: TGTGCCAGCAGGAATAGGCTCCTAGACGAGCAGTACTTC
CDR3 protein: CASRNRLLDEQYF

clone size: .
J gene: TRBJ2-7
D gene: .
V gene: TRBV23-1
CDR3 DNA: TGCGCCCCTCTTATTACACAGGTTCTTCTTACCTACGAGCAGTACTTC
CDR3 protein: CAPLITQVLLTYEQYF

clone size: .
J gene: TRBJ1-1
D gene: .
V gene: TRBV4-2
CDR3 DNA: TGTGCCAGCAGCCAAGATCGACAGATGAACACTGAAGCTTTCTTT
CDR3 protein: CASSQDRQMNTEAFF

clone size: .
J gene: TRBJ2-1
D gene: TRBD1
V gene: TRBV24-1
CDR3 DNA: TGTGCCACCAGTGACACCGGGACAGGGGGCAAAGGTGAGCAGTTCTTC
CDR3 protein: CATSDTGTGGKGEQFF

clone size: .
J gene: TRBJ2-1
D gene: TRBD2
V gene: TRBV27
CDR3 DNA: TGTGCCAGCAGTCCGGGACTAGCGCTATACAATGAGCAGTTCTTC
CDR3 protein: CASSPGLALYNEQFF

clone size: .
J gene: TRBJ1-5
D gene: TRBD1
V gene: TRBV10-1
CDR3 DNA: TGCGCCAGCGGAAGGACAGGGGCCTATGGCAATCAGCCCCAGCATTTT
CDR3 protein: CASGRTGAYGNQPQHF

clone size: .
J gene: TRBJ2-7
D gene: TRBD2
V gene: TRBV27
CDR3 DNA: TGTGCCAGCAGTCCCTTAGCGGGAGAAGGAGGAGAGCAGTACTTC
CDR3 protein: CASSPLAGEGGEQYF

clone size: .
J gene: TRBJ2-7
D gene: .
V gene: TRBV5-6
CDR3 DNA: TGTGCCAGCAGCGTGAGGATTCCGGTAGTGGGCGGGATGACCTACGAGCAGTACTTC
CDR3 protein: CASSVRIPVVGGMTYEQYF

clone size: .
J gene: TRBJ1-5
D gene: .
V gene: TRBV27
CDR3 DNA: TGTGCCAGCAGTTTACTAGCCGATAGCAATCAGCCCCAGCATTTT
CDR3 protein: CASSLLADSNQPQHF